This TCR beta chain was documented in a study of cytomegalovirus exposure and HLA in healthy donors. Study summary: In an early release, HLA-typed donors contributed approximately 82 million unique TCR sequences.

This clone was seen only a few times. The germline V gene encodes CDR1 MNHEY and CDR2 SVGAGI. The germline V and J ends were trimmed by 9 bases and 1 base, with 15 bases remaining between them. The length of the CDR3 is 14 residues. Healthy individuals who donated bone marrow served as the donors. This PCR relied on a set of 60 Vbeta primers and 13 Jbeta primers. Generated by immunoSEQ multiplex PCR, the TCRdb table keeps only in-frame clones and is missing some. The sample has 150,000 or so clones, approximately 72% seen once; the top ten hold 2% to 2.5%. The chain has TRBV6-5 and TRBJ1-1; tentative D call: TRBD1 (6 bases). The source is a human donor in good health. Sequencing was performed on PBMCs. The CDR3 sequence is CASSRDTGNTEAFF. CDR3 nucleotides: TGTGCCAGTAGTAGGGACACTGGGAACACTGAAGCTTTCTTT.